This T cell receptor beta chain was observed in a study of metastatic and nonmetastatic thyroid tumors. Study-level information: Across peripheral blood and tumor or nodule tissue samples taken from malignant and benign thyroid patients, the repertoires were compared with one another.

With respect to this clone: What it recognizes is unknown. The germline gene is not matched at one end of the junction; a read error may be the cause.

The CDR3 is made up of 14 amino acids. Germline V gene data show CDR1 as LNHDA and CDR2 as SQIVND (reference sequence). Findings and caveats of the study: Benign nodules were reported to have significantly lower TCR beta diversity than malignant thyroid tumors, in blood and tumor.

How the authors handled the data: Between-group CDR3 differences, defined by clinicopathological status, yielded a distant-metastasis classifier for papillary thyroid cancer. TCRdb redid the clone calls on the PCR reads using MiXCR. For this entry, the V and J calls and clone size follow TCRdb and not the study's own pipeline. The sample shows about 27,000 clones, approximately 17% of them seen only once. No treatment had been given to any patient before thyroid surgery. The sequence was obtained from a male donor with papillary thyroid cancer or a benign thyroid nodule (not recorded which). Some clones in this sample may be carry-over from other donors' samples. Specimen: blood. This chain joins TRBV19 and TRBJ2-7, with TRBD1 identical over 11 bases. CDR3 sequence: CASSADRGPPPVVF. CDR3 coding DNA: TGTGCCAGTAGTGCGGACAGGGGGCCACCTCCGGTGGTGTTC.